These T cell receptor beta chains were read from a single sample in a study of shared clonotypes between healthy human individuals. Sequencing used immunoSEQ multiplex PCR; TCRdb keeps in-frame clones, though not all of them. The sample has hundreds of thousands of clones; roughly 98% are singletons. The material sequenced was naive CD8+ T cells sorted from blood. Receptors were obtained from a man aged 25-45 years in good health. The CDR3 runs from the conserved cysteine through the conserved F or W. The D gene is left open where the match is weak. Size tells how often a clone was seen (once, few, many) or the class of an expanded clone, and some rows leave it out.

TRBJ2-4	TRBV6-6	.	.	CASSYSGQNIQYF	TGTGCCAGCAGTTACTCGGGACAAAACATTCAGTACTTC
TRBJ2-5	TRBV6-6	.	TRBD2	CASSSRGEQETQYF	TGTGCCAGCAGTTCCCGGGGGGAACAAGAGACCCAGTACTTC
TRBJ2-1	TRBV10-2	.	.	CASSERVNAEQFF	TGCGCCAGCAGTGAGAGGGTAAACGCTGAGCAGTTCTTC
TRBJ2-6	TRBV2	.	.	CASSNGITDTSRANVLTF	TGTGCCAGCAGTAATGGGATTACCGATACAAGTCGGGCCAACGTCCTGACTTTC
TRBJ2-3	TRBV7-9	.	TRBD1	CASSPTRSSGTGRGDTQYF	TGTGCCAGCAGCCCAACCAGATCCTCCGGGACAGGGAGGGGAGATACGCAGTATTTT
TRBJ1-1	TRBV28	.	TRBD1	CASSLWGQGATEAFF	TGTGCCAGCAGTTTATGGGGACAGGGGGCAACTGAAGCTTTCTTT
TRBJ2-2	TRBV7-9	once	.	CASSFRPGELFF	TGTGCCAGCAGCTTTCGCCCCGGGGAGCTGTTTTTT
TRBJ2-2	TRBV5-6	.	TRBD1	CASSLGQGHGELFF	TGTGCCAGCAGCTTGGGACAGGGGCACGGGGAGCTGTTTTTT
TRBJ2-7	TRBV29-1	.	TRBD2	CSVVAGGWEQYF	TGCAGCGTTGTAGCGGGAGGGTGGGAGCAGTACTTC
TRBJ2-1	TRBV19	.	.	CASSMVGVNEQFF	TGTGCCAGTAGTATGGTGGGTGTGAATGAGCAGTTCTTC
TRBJ2-5	TRBV13	.	.	CASSLAGRQETQYF	TGTGCCAGCAGCTTAGCAGGGAGGCAAGAGACCCAGTACTTC
TRBJ2-1	TRBV4-3	.	.	CASSSTSSMNEQFF	TGCGCCAGCAGCTCTACGTCGAGTATGAATGAGCAGTTCTTC
TRBJ2-1	TRBV11-2	.	TRBD2	CASSSPGSSGKEQFF	TGTGCCAGCAGCTCCCCAGGGTCTAGCGGCAAGGAGCAGTTCTTC
TRBJ2-5	TRBV27	.	TRBD2	CASSPGLAGGPGETQYF	TGTGCCAGCTCTCCGGGACTAGCGGGAGGGCCGGGAGAGACCCAGTACTTC
TRBJ2-1	TRBV15	.	.	CATSREDNEQFF	TGTGCCACCAGCAGAGAGGACAATGAGCAGTTCTTC
TRBJ1-1	TRBV6-5	.	TRBD1	CASRQGEITEAFF	TGTGCCAGCAGACAGGGGGAGATCACTGAAGCTTTCTTT
TRBJ2-1	TRBV7-9	.	.	CASSGTTSSYNEQFF	TGTGCCAGCAGCGGAACCACCAGCTCCTACAATGAGCAGTTCTTC
TRBJ1-2	TRBV29-1	.	.	CSVVVRRGYGYTF	TGCAGCGTTGTCGTGCGTCGCGGCTATGGCTACACCTTC
TRBJ2-5	TRBV10-3	.	TRBD2	CAISGDGRGEETQYF	TGTGCCATCAGTGGGGACGGGAGGGGCGAAGAGACCCAGTACTTC
TRBJ2-7	TRBV9	.	TRBD1	CASSPTVTGGPSQYF	TGTGCCAGCAGCCCTACCGTGACAGGGGGTCCCTCGCAGTACTTC
TRBJ2-5	TRBV7-7	.	TRBD2	CASSLEWAGGRETQYF	TGTGCCAGCAGCTTAGAATGGGCGGGAGGGCGCGAGACCCAGTACTTC
TRBJ2-5	TRBV7-9	.	.	CASSNQKLLGETQYF	TGTGCCAGCAGCAATCAGAAGCTGTTGGGCGAGACCCAGTACTTC
TRBJ1-5	TRBV28	few	.	CASSTRVGNQPQHF	TGTGCCAGCAGCACCAGGGTGGGCAATCAGCCCCAGCATTTT
TRBJ2-5	TRBV28	.	TRBD2	CASSHRTSGIEETQYF	TGTGCCAGCAGTCACAGGACTAGCGGGATCGAGGAGACCCAGTACTTC
TRBJ2-7	TRBV28	.	.	CASTSSVPTTYEQYF	TGTGCCAGCACCTCATCAGTCCCAACGACCTACGAGCAGTACTTC
TRBJ1-2	TRBV4-1	.	TRBD1	CASSPTGTGNYGYTF	TGCGCCAGCAGCCCGACCGGGACAGGGAACTATGGCTACACCTTC
TRBJ1-2	TRBV7-6	.	.	CASSLGGEAGDRIGYTF	TGTGCCAGCAGCTTAGGCGGGGAGGCAGGGGACCGAATTGGCTACACCTTC
TRBJ2-1	TRBV27	.	.	CASSLAGVSGNEQFF	TGTGCCAGCAGTTTGGCAGGGGTCTCGGGCAATGAGCAGTTCTTC
TRBJ2-1	TRBV27	.	.	CASSETGSYANEQFF	TGTGCCAGCAGTGAAACAGGGAGTTACGCCAATGAGCAGTTCTTC
TRBJ1-1	TRBV6-6	once	.	CASSNGRNTEAFF	TGTGCCAGCAGTAACGGACGTAACACTGAAGCTTTCTTT
TRBJ1-1	TRBV27	.	TRBD1	CASSSGQGGGDTEAFF	TGTGCCAGCAGTTCGGGACAGGGAGGGGGGGACACTGAAGCTTTCTTT
TRBJ1-3	TRBV7-9	.	TRBD1	CASSSTPGTGRLGNTIYF	TGTGCCAGCAGCTCGACTCCGGGGACAGGGAGACTAGGAAACACCATATATTTT
TRBJ2-7	TRBV6-1	.	.	CASSPRSGSPYEQYF	TGTGCCAGCAGTCCGAGATCGGGGTCCCCCTACGAGCAGTACTTC
TRBJ2-5	TRBV18	.	TRBD1	CASSPGQGALIETQYF	TGTGCCAGCTCACCGGGACAGGGGGCGTTAATTGAGACCCAGTACTTC
TRBJ1-4	TRBV4-2	.	TRBD1	CASSQGGDRKKLFF	TGTGCCAGCAGCCAGGGCGGGGACAGGAAAAAACTGTTTTTT
TRBJ2-3	TRBV20-1	once	.	CSASDGDTQYF	TGCAGTGCTTCCGACGGGGATACGCAGTATTTT
TRBJ2-2	TRBV19	.	TRBD1	CASKGTEFTGELFF	TGTGCCAGTAAAGGGACAGAGTTCACCGGGGAGCTGTTTTTT
TRBJ2-4	TRBV5-4	.	.	CASSLGRGFKNIQYF	TGTGCCAGCAGCCTGGGACGGGGTTTTAAAAACATTCAGTACTTC
TRBJ1-1	TRBV16	.	TRBD1	CASSLRTGVTEAFF	TGTGCCAGCAGCTTACGGACAGGGGTCACTGAAGCTTTCTTT
TRBJ2-7	TRBV29-1	.	.	CSVVKAFSNSYEQYF	TGCAGCGTTGTGAAGGCCTTTTCGAACTCCTACGAGCAGTACTTC
TRBJ2-1	TRBV7-8	.	TRBD2	CASSSAGTASSGSHEQFF	TGTGCCAGCAGCTCCGCCGGGACAGCTTCTAGCGGGAGCCATGAGCAGTTCTTC
TRBJ2-2	TRBV10-2	once	.	CASSEQATGELFF	TGCGCCAGCAGCGAACAGGCCACCGGGGAGCTGTTTTTT
TRBJ2-1	TRBV10-2	.	TRBD1	CASAPGQYNEQFF	TGCGCCAGCGCACCGGGACAGTACAATGAGCAGTTCTTC
TRBJ2-6	TRBV5-4	.	.	CASSLGTNSGANVLTF	TGTGCCAGCAGCTTGGGCACCAACTCTGGGGCCAACGTCCTGACTTTC
TRBJ2-3	TRBV27	.	.	CASSPLRPRQDTQYF	TGTGCCAGCAGTCCTCTCCGTCCGCGGCAGGATACGCAGTATTTT
TRBJ1-1	TRBV5-1	.	.	CASRWAYGGSPEAFF	TGCGCCAGTAGATGGGCGTATGGTGGGAGTCCTGAAGCTTTCTTT
TRBJ2-1	TRBV6-1	.	.	CASSEWGLGQFF	TGTGCCAGCAGTGAGTGGGGACTCGGGCAGTTCTTC